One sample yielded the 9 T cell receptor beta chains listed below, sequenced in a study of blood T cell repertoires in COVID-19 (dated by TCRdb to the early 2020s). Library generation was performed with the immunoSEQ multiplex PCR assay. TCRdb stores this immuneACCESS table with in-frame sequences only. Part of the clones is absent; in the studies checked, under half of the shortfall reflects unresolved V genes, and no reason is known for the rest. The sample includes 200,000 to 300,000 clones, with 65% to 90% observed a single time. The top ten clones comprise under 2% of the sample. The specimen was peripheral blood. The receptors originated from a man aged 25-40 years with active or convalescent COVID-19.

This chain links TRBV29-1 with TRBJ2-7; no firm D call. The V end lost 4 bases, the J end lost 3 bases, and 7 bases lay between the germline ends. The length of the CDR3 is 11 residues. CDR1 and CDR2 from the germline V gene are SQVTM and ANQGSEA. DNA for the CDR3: TGCAGCGTTGCTAAGAACTACGAGCAGTACTTC. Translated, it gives CSVAKNYEQYF.

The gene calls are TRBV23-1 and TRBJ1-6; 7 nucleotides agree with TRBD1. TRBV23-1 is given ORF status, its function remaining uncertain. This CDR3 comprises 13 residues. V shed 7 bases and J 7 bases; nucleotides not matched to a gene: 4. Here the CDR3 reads CASNRTGNSPLHF. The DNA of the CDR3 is TGCGCCAGCAACAGGACAGGCAATTCACCCCTCCACTTT.

The CDR3 protein is CASSQSGTSGAIPYEQYF. CDR3 nucleotides: TGTGCCAGCAGCCAATCGGGGACTAGCGGGGCTATACCCTACGAGCAGTACTTC. This sequence joins TRBV3-1 (or the pseudogene TRBV3-2) and TRBJ2-7, with 13 bases that match TRBD2. Germline values: CDR1 LGHDT, CDR2 YNNKEL (reference sequence). CDR3 length: 18 amino acids. V dropped 2 bases and J dropped 2; count of bases not matched to a gene: 9.

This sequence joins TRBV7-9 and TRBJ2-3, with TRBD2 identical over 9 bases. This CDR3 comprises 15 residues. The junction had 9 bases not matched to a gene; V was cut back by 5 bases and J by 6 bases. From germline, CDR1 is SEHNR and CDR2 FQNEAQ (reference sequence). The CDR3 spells CASSPGAGGLDTQYF. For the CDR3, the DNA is TGTGCCAGCAGCCCGGGGGCGGGGGGGCTCGATACGCAGTATTTT.

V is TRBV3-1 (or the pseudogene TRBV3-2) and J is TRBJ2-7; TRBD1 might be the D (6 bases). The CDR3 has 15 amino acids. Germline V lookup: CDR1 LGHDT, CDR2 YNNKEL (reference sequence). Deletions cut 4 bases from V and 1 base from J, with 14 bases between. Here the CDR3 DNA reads TGTGCCAGCAGCCGGCGACAGGCCTTATCCTACGAGCAGTACTTC. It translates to CASSRRQALSYEQYF.

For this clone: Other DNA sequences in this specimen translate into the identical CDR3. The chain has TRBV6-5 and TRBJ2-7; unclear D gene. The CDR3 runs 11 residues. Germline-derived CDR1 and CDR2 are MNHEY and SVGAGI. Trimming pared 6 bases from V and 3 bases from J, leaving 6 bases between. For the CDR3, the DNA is TGTGCCAGCAGCCGAGGCTACGAGCAGTACTTC. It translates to CASSRGYEQYF.

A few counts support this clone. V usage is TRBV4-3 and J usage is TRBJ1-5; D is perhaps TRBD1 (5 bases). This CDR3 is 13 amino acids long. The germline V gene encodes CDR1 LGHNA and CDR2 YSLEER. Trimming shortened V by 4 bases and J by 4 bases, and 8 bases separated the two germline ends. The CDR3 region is CASSLTENQPQHF. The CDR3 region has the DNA TGCGCCAGCAGCCTGACAGAGAATCAGCCCCAGCATTTT.

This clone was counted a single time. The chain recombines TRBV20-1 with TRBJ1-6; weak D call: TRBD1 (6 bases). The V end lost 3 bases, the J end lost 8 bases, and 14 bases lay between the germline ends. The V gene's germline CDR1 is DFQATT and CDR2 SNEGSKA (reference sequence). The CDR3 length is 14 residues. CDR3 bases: TGCAGTGCTAGTCTGGGGGCCGCGGATTCACCCCTCCACTTT. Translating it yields CSASLGAADSPLHF.

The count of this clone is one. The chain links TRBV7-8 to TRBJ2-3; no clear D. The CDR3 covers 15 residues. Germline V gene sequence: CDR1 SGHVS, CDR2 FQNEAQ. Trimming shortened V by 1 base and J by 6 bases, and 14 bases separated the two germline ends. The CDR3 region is CASSLERGQWDTQYF. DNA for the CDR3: TGTGCCAGCAGCTTAGAGAGAGGCCAGTGGGATACGCAGTATTTT.